This entry lists 22 T cell receptor beta chains sequenced from one sample in a study of blood T cell repertoires in COVID-19. Profiling relied on immunoSEQ multiplex PCR, and the TCRdb table lists in-frame clones only, not all of them. The sample contains around 180,000 clones, roughly 83% of which appear only once. The sequenced sample was peripheral blood. These receptors all stem from a human donor in a cohort sampled during active COVID-19.

The chain carries TRBV15 and TRBJ1-2; TRBD1 agrees at 10 bases. Trimming at V came to 0 bases and at J to 8 bases, leaving 6 bases not matched to a gene. The CDR3 is 15 residues long. Germline V gene data show CDR1 as LNHNV and CDR2 as YYDKDF (reference sequence). CDR3 protein: CATSRDRGQGTGYTF. CDR3 bases: TGTGCCACCAGCAGAGATCGGGGACAGGGGACCGGCTACACCTTC.

This rearrangement joins TRBV28 to TRBJ1-5; 9 bases line up with TRBD1. This CDR3 is 15 amino acids long. After removal of 4 bases from V and 7 bases from J, the junction contained 8 bases not matched to a gene. Germline CDR1 and CDR2: MDHEN and SYDVKM. The CDR3 is CASSSTDRGRQPQHF. CDR3 in DNA: TGTGCCAGCAGTTCCACGGACAGGGGAAGGCAGCCCCAGCATTTT.

This sequence joins TRBV24-1 and TRBJ1-5; D gene uncertain. The germline V gene encodes CDR1 KGHDR and CDR2 SFDVKD. The CDR3 consists of 12 residues. V was clipped by 7 bases and J by 0 bases, with 3 bases between them. This CDR3 reads CATSLSNQPQHF. CDR3 nucleotides: TGTGCCACCAGCCTTAGCAATCAGCCCCAGCATTTT.

The rearrangement uses TRBV5-1 and TRBJ2-7; TRBD1 matches 9 bases. V dropped 2 bases and J dropped 0; count of bases not matched to a gene: 3. The CDR3 is 15 residues long. Germline V gene lookup returns CDR1 SGHRS and CDR2 YFSETQ. The CDR3 region is CASSFVTGGSYEQYF. In DNA form, the CDR3 reads TGCGCCAGCAGCTTTGTGACAGGGGGCTCCTACGAGCAGTACTTC.

This sequence joins TRBV6-2 or TRBV6-3 and TRBJ1-5, with 7 bases identical to TRBD1. V lost 0 bases, J lost 0 bases, and 17 bases stayed unmatched. Per the germline V gene, CDR1 is MNHEY and CDR2 is SVGEGT. This CDR3 contains 21 residues. The CDR3 loop is CASSYSMARTGISYSNQPQHF. The DNA for the CDR3 is TGTGCCAGCAGTTACTCGATGGCTAGGACAGGTATATCTTATAGCAATCAGCCCCAGCATTTT.

The J gene is TRBJ2-1, the V gene TRBV19; the match to TRBD2 covers 12 bases. V lost 10 bases to trimming and J lost 0 bases; unmatched junction nucleotides: 19. This CDR3 has 20 residues. Germline V gene lookup returns CDR1 LNHDA and CDR2 SQIVND (reference sequence). This CDR3 is CATRPLLAGGSLSSYNEQFF. As DNA, the CDR3 is TGTGCCACGAGGCCCCTACTAGCGGGGGGCTCCCTTTCCTCCTACAATGAGCAGTTCTTC.

The chain joins TRBV5-5 to TRBJ1-2; 11 bases are shared with TRBD1. The CDR3 has 16 residues. With 4 bases clipped from V and 9 bases from J, the junction kept 14 bases outside the gene matches. The germline V gene encodes CDR1 SGHKS and CDR2 YYEKEE (reference sequence). Here the CDR3 DNA reads TGTGCCAGCAGCCCTCTTCCGGGACAGGGGGTTAGGAGCTACACCTTC. Translation: CASSPLPGQGVRSYTF.

The rearrangement uses TRBV11-2 and TRBJ1-1, with D possibly TRBD1 on 6 matching bases. CDR1 and CDR2 (germline): SGHAT, FQNNGV. Trimming took 5 bases from V and 11 from J, leaving 15 bases between them. CDR3 length: 12 amino acids. The CDR3 DNA sequence: TGTGCCAGCAGCCCGGGGGGGCTCGGGGCTTTCTTT. Protein product: CASSPGGLGAFF.

As DNA, the CDR3 is TGTGCCAGCAGCAAACGTCTAGCGGGAAAATACAATGAGCAGTTCTTC. Amino acids: CASSKRLAGKYNEQFF. This chain joins TRBV21-1 and TRBJ2-1; the table names TRBD2, a call not compared with the DNA. TRBV21-1 is recorded as a pseudogene. CDR3 length: 16 amino acids.

This clone was seen once. The chain recombines TRBV9 with TRBJ2-7; 9 positions match TRBD1. The V gene end was trimmed by 3 bases and the J gene end by 6 bases; junction bases not matched to a gene: 7. CDR3 length: 14 amino acids. CDR1 SGDLS and CDR2 YYNGEE come from the germline V gene. CDR3 bases: TGTGCCAGCAGCGACCGGGACAGGGTCTCCGAGCAGTACTTC. This codes for CASSDRDRVSEQYF.

The chain has TRBV10-3 and TRBJ2-2; a possible D gene is TRBD1 (5 bases). Germline V gives CDR1 ENHRY, CDR2 SYGVKD. The ends were cut back, 11 bases at V and 0 bases at J, with 13 bases in the middle. The CDR3 is 14 residues long. CDR3 sequence (DNA): TGTGCCGCCTCGGACAAATCGAACACCGGGGAGCTGTTTTTT. This codes for CAASDKSNTGELFF.

This chain joins TRBV25-1 and TRBJ1-4; no clear D. Trimming cost V 7 bases and J 11 bases, with 17 bases left between them. CDR1 is MGHDK and CDR2 is SYGVNS in the germline V gene. CDR3 length equals 13 residues. The CDR3 spells CASTEASFGKLFF. CDR3 nucleotide sequence: TGTGCCAGCACAGAGGCATCATTCGGGAAACTGTTTTTT. The variable domain in full, with the rest retrieved from reference TRBV25-1 and TRBJ1-4, is EADIYQTPRYLVIGTGKKITLECSQTMGHDKMYWYQQDPGMELHLIHYSYGVNSTEKGDLSSESTVSRIRTEHFPLTLESARPSHTSQYLCASTEASFGKLFFGSGTQLSVL.

V usage is TRBV29-1 and J usage is TRBJ1-1; D possibly corresponds to TRBD1 (5 bases). The CDR3 length is 13 residues. CDR1 SQVTM and CDR2 ANQGSEA come from the germline V gene. The V end was cut by 3 bases, the J end by 1 base, with 9 bases between. The CDR3 spells CSVDRVGNTEAFF. Written as DNA, the CDR3 is TGCAGCGTTGACAGGGTCGGGAACACTGAAGCTTTCTTT.

The rearrangement uses TRBV15 and TRBJ2-2; maybe TRBD1 (5 bases). The V end was cut by 1 base, the J end by 2 bases, with 5 bases between. The V gene's germline CDR1 is LNHNV and CDR2 YYDKDF (reference sequence). The CDR3 covers 14 residues. CDR3 region: CATSRGGNTGELFF. The CDR3 bases are TGTGCCACCAGCAGAGGGGGCAACACCGGGGAGCTGTTTTTT.

The chain has TRBV7-9 and TRBJ2-1; 10 bases map to TRBD1. Germline CDR1 reads SEHNR; CDR2 reads FQNEAQ (reference sequence). The CDR3 has 15 amino acids. Losses at the gene ends were 3 bases for V and 4 bases for J; bases not matched to a gene: 3. The CDR3 loop is CASSFLDRGYNEQFF. The DNA of the CDR3 is TGTGCCAGCAGCTTCCTGGACAGGGGGTACAATGAGCAGTTCTTC.

The V and J genes are TRBV15 and TRBJ1-1, with D perhaps matching TRBD1 (5 bases). Per the germline V gene, CDR1 is LNHNV and CDR2 is YYDKDF (reference sequence). Trimming pared 0 bases from V and 3 bases from J, leaving 11 bases between. The CDR3 loop spans 15 amino acids. CDR3 in amino acids: CATSRDKSGDTEAFF. As DNA, the CDR3 is TGTGCCACCAGCAGAGATAAGTCGGGGGACACTGAAGCTTTCTTT. Together with reference TRBV15 and TRBJ1-1, the CDR3 gives the full variable domain: DAMVIQNPRYQVTQFGKPVTLSCSQTLNHNVMYWYQQKSSQAPKLLFHYYDKDFNNEADTPDNFQSRRPNTSFCFLDIRSPGLGDTAMYLCATSRDKSGDTEAFFGQGTRLTVV.

This clone was counted once. This sequence joins TRBV6-5 and TRBJ2-3; 9 bases are shared with TRBD1. In germline, CDR1 is MNHEY, CDR2 SVGAGI. The CDR3 contains 15 residues. The ends lost 6 bases at V and 5 bases at J; junction bases unmatched: 9. CDR3 sequence (DNA): TGTGCCAGCAGAAACACAGGGGGCGAGGGAGATACGCAGTATTTT. Translated: CASRNTGGEGDTQYF.

This clone occurred once. This rearrangement joins TRBV19 to TRBJ1-5; the match to TRBD1 covers 12 bases. CDR1 is LNHDA, CDR2 SQIVND, per germline (reference sequence). V lost 5 bases and J lost 4; bases outside the gene matches: 6. CDR3 length equals 16 residues. DNA for the CDR3: TGTGCCAGTAGTGTGGGGACAGGGGGCGGAAATCAGCCCCAGCATTTT. Its translation is CASSVGTGGGNQPQHF.

V is TRBV18 and J is TRBJ1-4; unclear D gene. V lost 3 bases and J lost 8, with 13 bases in between. CDR1 and CDR2 from the germline V gene are KGHSH and LQKENI. The CDR3 contains 14 residues. The CDR3 protein is CASSPGSGGEKLFF. The CDR3 nucleotides are TGTGCCAGCTCACCGGGCTCCGGAGGGGAAAAACTGTTTTTT.

This clone was observed a single time. J is TRBJ2-2 and V is TRBV24-1; D is possibly TRBD1 (6 bases). Germline CDR1 reads KGHDR; CDR2 reads SFDVKD. Trimming removed 5 bases at V and 1 base at J, with 7 bases between. This CDR3 comprises 14 residues. The CDR3: CATSGGLNTGELFF. DNA of the CDR3: TGTGCCACCAGTGGGGGGCTGAACACCGGGGAGCTGTTTTTT.

This clone is medium-sized by share. The genes are TRBV11-1 and TRBJ2-1, with 9 bases that match TRBD1. From germline, CDR1 is SGHAT and CDR2 FQDESV (reference sequence). This CDR3 is built from 15 residues. V lost 6 bases, J lost 7 bases, and 10 bases stayed unmatched. The CDR3 DNA reads TGTGCCAGCAGGCCTACTGACAGGGGGATTAATGAGCAGTTCTTC. It yields the protein CASRPTDRGINEQFF. Filled out from reference TRBV11-1 and TRBJ2-1, the complete variable domain reads EAEVAQSPRYKITEKSQAVAFWCDPISGHATLYWYRQILGQGPELLVQFQDESVVDDSQLPKDRFSAERLKGVDSTLKIQPAELGDSAMYLCASRPTDRGINEQFFGPGTRLTVL.

The CDR3: CASSLTVKNTEAFF. CDR3 in DNA: TGCGCCAGCAGCCTGACAGTTAAAAACACTGAAGCTTTCTTT. The V call is TRBV4-1, the J call TRBJ1-1; possible D gene TRBD1, 5 bases. Germline V gene data show CDR1 as MGHRA and CDR2 as YSYEKL. Between the trimmed V and J ends, which lost 4 bases and 2 bases, there was a span of 11 bases. This CDR3 contains 14 residues.